This passage covers 3 T cell receptor beta chains from one sample sequenced in a study of blood T cell repertoires in COVID-19. TCRdb's copy holds only in-frame clones and misses some; the assay was immunoSEQ multiplex PCR. The repertoire has more than 110,000 clones, approximately 84% of them found once; the top ten carry around 8%. The sequenced material came from peripheral blood. The receptors were gathered from a human donor in a cohort sampled during active COVID-19.

This CDR3 is CASSLPPGQGTEAFF. DNA of the CDR3: TGTGCCAGCAGCCTTCCACCGGGACAGGGTACTGAAGCTTTCTTT. The J gene is TRBJ1-1, the V gene TRBV7-6, with 9 bases matching TRBD1. The V segment lost 5 bases and the J segment 5 bases; nucleotides outside the gene matches: 9. The CDR3 totals 15 residues. Germline V CDR1 and CDR2: SGHVS, FNYEAQ.

V and J are TRBV10-3 and TRBJ1-2; weak D call: TRBD1 (5 bases). The germline V and J ends were trimmed by 0 bases and 8 bases, with 10 bases remaining between them. CDR3 length: 13 residues. From germline, CDR1 is ENHRY and CDR2 SYGVKD. The chain's CDR3 is CAISESRWGGYTF. As DNA, the CDR3 is TGTGCCATCAGTGAGTCGAGGTGGGGCGGCTACACCTTC.

The chain couples TRBV19 to TRBJ1-2; TRBD1 aligns across 10 bases. Trimming cost V 1 base and J 3 bases; bases outside gene matches: 2. Germline CDR1 is LNHDA and CDR2 is SQIVND (reference sequence). This CDR3 comprises 15 residues. This CDR3 is CASSIGTGGDYGYTF. The CDR3 DNA is TGTGCCAGTAGTATAGGGACAGGGGGAGACTATGGCTACACCTTC.